The sequence of this T cell receptor (beta chain) was determined in a study of naive and memory T cell subsets. This CDR3 contains 13 residues. Trimming took off 6 bases at V and 7 bases at J, with 13 bases between the two ends. Cells stained for CD3, CD4, CD8, CD45RA and CD27 were sorted into four subsets. For this clonotype: Its antigen is undetermined.

Both TRBC1 and TRBC2 were covered by a beta constant-region primer of two equimolar oligonucleotides. Ligated cDNA was amplified by four rounds of PCR with nested alpha and beta constant-region primers and SP2. TCRdb redid the calling of the UMI-ligation and nested PCR reads with MiXCR, one entry per CDR3 protein. The table records 95,000 to 150,000 distinct CDR3 sequences, about 36% of them present only once. Findings of the study overall: Findings for naive and memory subsets could not be checked against ground truth. TCR abundance followed a power law differing between naive and memory subsets. Over 85% of naive TCR sequences appeared only once, unlike memory subsets.

The chain joins TRBV12-3 or TRBV12-4 to TRBJ1-5; perhaps TRBD1 as D (6 bases). The sample comprised central memory CD4+ T cells from blood. The source is a human donor in good health. In nucleotides, the CDR3 is TGTGCCAGCAGCCGCACAGGGAACCAGCCCCAGCATTTT. Translated, it gives CASSRTGNQPQHF.